Following are 7 T cell receptor beta chains from one sample sequenced in a study of T-cell memory formation after mild COVID-19. From the 5' RACE reads, TCRdb called clonotypes with MiXCR, one entry per CDR3 protein. The table shows 140,000 to 150,000 distinct CDR3 sequences, with about 19% occurring only once. Sample: PBMCs or a T cell subset sorted from them (not recorded which). The receptors were gathered from an adult woman who had mild COVID-19 (a few samples of this study predate the infection). Cell type and time point are not known.

This clonotype was picked up many times. The CDR3 here is CASRFTGTAVYEQYF. CDR3 coding DNA: TGTGCCAGCAGATTTACCGGGACAGCAGTCTACGAGCAGTACTTC. The chain has TRBV5-6 and TRBJ2-7; TRBD1 matches 7 bases. With 5 bases clipped from V and 3 bases from J, the junction kept 11 bases outside the gene matches. CDR1 is SGHDT and CDR2 is YYEEEE in the germline V gene. The CDR3 has 15 amino acids. The full variable domain, in which reference TRBV5-6 and TRBJ2-7 provide the parts outside the CDR3, is DAGVTQSPTHLIKTRGQQVTLRCSPKSGHDTVSWYQQALGQGPQFIFQYYEEEERQRGNFPDRFSGHQFPNYSSELNVNALLLGDSALYLCASRFTGTAVYEQYFGPGTRLTVT.

V is TRBV18 and J is TRBJ1-1; TRBD1 matches at 12 bases. J was trimmed by 4 bases and V by 3 bases; bases with no gene match: 6. Germline V gene sequence: CDR1 KGHSH, CDR2 LQKENI. The CDR3 contains 16 residues. The CDR3 loop is CASSPTGQGASTEAFF. In nucleotides, the CDR3 is TGTGCCAGCTCACCTACGGGACAGGGGGCTAGCACTGAAGCTTTCTTT. Full variable domain (remainder filled in from reference TRBV18 and TRBJ1-1): NAGVMQNPRHLVRRRGQEARLRCSPMKGHSHVYWYRQLPEEGLKFMVYLQKENIIDESGMPKERFSAEFPKEGPSILRIQQVVRGDSAAYFCASSPTGQGASTEAFFGQGTRLTVV.

In its sample, this clonotype was seen many times. This chain joins TRBV5-6 and TRBJ2-1; D remains ambiguous. Germline CDR1 and CDR2: SGHDT and YYEEEE. CDR3 length equals 12 residues. The V gene lost 4 bases and the J gene lost 9 bases, with 11 bases spanning the gap. This chain's CDR3 is CASSLSRGEQFF. DNA of the CDR3: TGTGCCAGCAGCCTGAGCAGAGGTGAGCAGTTCTTC. Drawing the rest from reference TRBV5-6 and TRBJ2-1, the complete variable domain is DAGVTQSPTHLIKTRGQQVTLRCSPKSGHDTVSWYQQALGQGPQFIFQYYEEEERQRGNFPDRFSGHQFPNYSSELNVNALLLGDSALYLCASSLSRGEQFFGPGTRLTVL.

This clonotype was counted a few times. This chain links TRBV5-1 with TRBJ2-1; 9 nucleotides agree with TRBD2. V lost 5 bases to trimming and J lost 0 bases; unmatched junction nucleotides: 6. The CDR3 is 16 amino acids. Germline CDR1 SGHRS, CDR2 YFSETQ. The CDR3 loop reads CASRPNSGSSYNEQFF. The CDR3 nucleotides read TGCGCCAGCAGGCCCAATAGCGGGAGCTCCTACAATGAGCAGTTCTTC.

This clonotype was detected only a few times. The chain links TRBV20-1 to TRBJ2-7; TRBD1 is a possible D gene (6 bases). Germline values: CDR1 DFQATT, CDR2 SNEGSKA (reference sequence). Trimming cost V 0 bases and J 1 base, with 13 bases left between them. The CDR3 sequence is 15 residues long. CDR3 coding DNA: TGCAGTGCTAGAGAGCAGGGGATTTCTTCCTACGAGCAGTACTTC. This gives the protein CSAREQGISSYEQYF.

The chain joins TRBV5-1 to TRBJ1-1; D call uncertain. The CDR3 runs 14 residues. V lost 4 bases, J lost 1 base, and 11 bases lay in between. Germline V gives CDR1 SGHRS, CDR2 YFSETQ. The CDR3 is CASSLVSGNTEAFF. In DNA form, the CDR3 reads TGCGCCAGCAGCCTCGTTTCAGGGAACACTGAAGCTTTCTTT.

V and J are TRBV27 and TRBJ2-1; TRBD1 matches at 7 bases. Germline values: CDR1 MNHEY, CDR2 SMNVEV (reference sequence). The CDR3 runs 14 residues. V lost 7 bases, J lost 4 bases, and 7 bases stayed unmatched. CDR3 residues: CASNSGGLYNEQFF. In DNA form, the CDR3 reads TGTGCCAGCAATTCAGGGGGTTTATACAATGAGCAGTTCTTC.